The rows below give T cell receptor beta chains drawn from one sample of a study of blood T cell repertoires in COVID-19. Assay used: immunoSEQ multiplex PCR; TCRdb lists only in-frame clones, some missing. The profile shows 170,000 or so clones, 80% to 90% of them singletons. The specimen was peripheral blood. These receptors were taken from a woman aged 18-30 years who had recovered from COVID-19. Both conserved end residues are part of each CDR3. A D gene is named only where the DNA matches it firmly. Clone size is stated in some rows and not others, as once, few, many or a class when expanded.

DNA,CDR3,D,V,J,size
TGCAGCGTCGGGACAGGGGGCAACACTGAAGCTTTCTTT,CSVGTGGNTEAFF,TRBD1,TRBV29-1,TRBJ1-1,NA
TGTGCCAGCAGCTTGGGGAGCGGGGCGTACCAAGAGACCCAGTACTTC,CASSLGSGAYQETQYF,TRBD2,TRBV5-5,TRBJ2-5,NA
TGTGCCAGCAGTTACTCGACTAGCGGGGGACATGAGCAGTTCTTC,CASSYSTSGGHEQFF,TRBD2,TRBV6-2/TRBV6-3,TRBJ2-1,NA
TGTGCCAGCAGCGTAGTACAGCACTATGGCTACACCTTC,CASSVVQHYGYTF,NA,TRBV9,TRBJ1-2,NA
TGTGCCACCAGTGATCCAAACACAGATACGCAGTATTTT,CATSDPNTDTQYF,NA,TRBV24-1,TRBJ2-3,NA
TGTGCCAGCAGTGCGTACAGCGGGGGGGCCTCTGAGCAGTTCTTC,CASSAYSGGASEQFF,TRBD2,TRBV2,TRBJ2-1,NA
TGTGCCAGCAGCCAGACAGGGGATAGCAATCAGCCCCAGCATTTT,CASSQTGDSNQPQHF,TRBD1,TRBV6-5,TRBJ1-5,NA
TGTGCCAGCAGCTTTATTATTGGGACAGGGGCCTCCAGGGAGACCCAGTACTTC,CASSFIIGTGASRETQYF,TRBD1,TRBV5-5,TRBJ2-5,NA
TGTGCCAGCAGTCTCCTTGGACTAGCGGTAAACACAGATACGCAGTATTTT,CASSLLGLAVNTDTQYF,TRBD2,TRBV27,TRBJ2-3,NA
TGCAGCTACAAGGGGGACCTTTACACTGAAGCTTTCTTT,CSYKGDLYTEAFF,NA,TRBV29-1,TRBJ1-1,NA
TGTGCCAGCAGTAAGGGACAGGGGGCCCAAGGCGCTTTCTTT,CASSKGQGAQGAFF,TRBD1,TRBV2,TRBJ1-1,NA
TGTGCCAGCAGCTTAGGGGTCAGGGTGAGCACAGATACGCAGTATTTT,CASSLGVRVSTDTQYF,NA,TRBV7-9,TRBJ2-3,NA
TGTGCCAGCAGCCTAGACAGAAGCACAGATACGCAGTATTTT,CASSLDRSTDTQYF,NA,TRBV6-5,TRBJ2-3,NA
TGCGCCAGCAGCTTGGGGGGCGTCGCAGATACGCAGTATTTT,CASSLGGVADTQYF,NA,TRBV5-1,TRBJ2-3,NA
TGTGCCAGCAGCGTAGGGATAGGGGGAGAAACTGAAGCTTTCTTT,CASSVGIGGETEAFF,NA,TRBV9,TRBJ1-1,NA
TGTGCCAGCAGCAAGACTAGCCGTGAGCAGTTCTTC,CASSKTSREQFF,TRBD2,TRBV14,TRBJ2-1,NA
TGTGCCAGCAGTTCGGTATCAACCGCCTATGGCTACACCTTC,CASSSVSTAYGYTF,NA,TRBV6-5,TRBJ1-2,NA
TGTGCCAGCAGTTACTCGTGGGAGGGAACTGAAGCTTTCTTT,CASSYSWEGTEAFF,NA,TRBV6-5,TRBJ1-1,once
TGTGCCAGTAGTATCCAGGACAGGGTGAACACTGAAGCTTTCTTT,CASSIQDRVNTEAFF,TRBD1,TRBV19,TRBJ1-1,NA
TGTGCCAGCAGACGGACAGAGCGCAATGAGCAGTTCTTC,CASRRTERNEQFF,NA,TRBV2,TRBJ2-1,NA
TGCGCCAGCAGCTTGGGGACAGGGGTCGACGAAAAACTGTTTTTT,CASSLGTGVDEKLFF,TRBD1,TRBV5-1,TRBJ1-4,NA
TGCGCCAGCAGCAATATAGGACAGGGCGGGGTTAACACCGGGGAGCTGTTTTTT,CASSNIGQGGVNTGELFF,TRBD1,TRBV10-1,TRBJ2-2,NA
TGTGCCAGCAGTGCGGTTTCAGGAAGCAATCAGCCCCAGCATTTT,CASSAVSGSNQPQHF,NA,TRBV6-4,TRBJ1-5,once
TGTGCCAGTAGTATATCAGGACTTAAAGAGACCCAGTACTTC,CASSISGLKETQYF,NA,TRBV19,TRBJ2-5,few
TGTGCCAGCAGTCGAGGGACACCGAACACTGAAGCTTTCTTT,CASSRGTPNTEAFF,NA,TRBV6-5,TRBJ1-1,NA
TGCGCCAGCAGCCCGGGACAGCAATCGTGGGAGACCCAGTACTTC,CASSPGQQSWETQYF,TRBD1,TRBV4-1,TRBJ2-5,NA
TGTGCCAGAAGCTTATTACCTAGCGGGGGGCAATCCAATGAGCAGTTCTTC,CARSLLPSGGQSNEQFF,TRBD2,TRBV5-3,TRBJ2-1,NA
TGCGCCAGCAGCTTGGAAGGGGGGGCTGAAGCTTTCTTT,CASSLEGGAEAFF,NA,TRBV5-1,TRBJ1-1,NA
TGTGCCACCAGCAGAACGCTCGGACAGGGAAACAACGAGCAGTACTTC,CATSRTLGQGNNEQYF,TRBD1,TRBV15,TRBJ2-7,few
TGTGCCATCAGCGCTACAGGGGTCAATGAAGCTTTCTTT,CAISATGVNEAFF,TRBD1,TRBV10-3,TRBJ1-1,NA
TGTGCCAGCAGTGAAAGCAATATAGCCAAAAACATTCAGTACTTC,CASSESNIAKNIQYF,NA,TRBV2,TRBJ2-4,NA